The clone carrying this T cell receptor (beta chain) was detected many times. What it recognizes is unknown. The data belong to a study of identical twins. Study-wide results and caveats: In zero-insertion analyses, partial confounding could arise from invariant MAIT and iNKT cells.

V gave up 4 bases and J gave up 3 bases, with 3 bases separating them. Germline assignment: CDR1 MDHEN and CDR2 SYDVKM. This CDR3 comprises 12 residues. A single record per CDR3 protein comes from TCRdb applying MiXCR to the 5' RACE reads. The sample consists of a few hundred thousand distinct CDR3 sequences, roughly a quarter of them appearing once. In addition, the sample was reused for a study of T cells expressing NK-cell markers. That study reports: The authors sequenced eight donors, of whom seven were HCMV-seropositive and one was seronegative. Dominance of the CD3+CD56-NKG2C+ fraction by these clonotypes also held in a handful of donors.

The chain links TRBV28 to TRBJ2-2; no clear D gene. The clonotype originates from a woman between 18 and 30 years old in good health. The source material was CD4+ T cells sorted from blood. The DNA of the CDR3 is TGTGCCAGCAGTTCACACACCGGGGAGCTGTTTTTT. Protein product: CASSSHTGELFF. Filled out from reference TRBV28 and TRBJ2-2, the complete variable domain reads DVKVTQSSRYLVKRTGEKVFLECVQDMDHENMFWYRQDPGLGLRLIYFSYDVKMKEKGDIPEGYSVSREKKERFSLILESASTNQTSMYLCASSSHTGELFFGEGSRLTVL.